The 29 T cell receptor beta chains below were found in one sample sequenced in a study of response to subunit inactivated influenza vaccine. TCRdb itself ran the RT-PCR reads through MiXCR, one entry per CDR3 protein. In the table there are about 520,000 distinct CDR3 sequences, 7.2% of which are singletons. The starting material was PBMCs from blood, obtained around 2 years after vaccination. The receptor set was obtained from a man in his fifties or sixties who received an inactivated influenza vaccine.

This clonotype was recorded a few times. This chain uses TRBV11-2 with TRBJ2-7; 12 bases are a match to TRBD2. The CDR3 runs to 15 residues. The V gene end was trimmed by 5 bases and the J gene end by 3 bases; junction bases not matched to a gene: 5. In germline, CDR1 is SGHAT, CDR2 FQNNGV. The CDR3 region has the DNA TGTGCCAGCAGCGCCGGGACTAGCGGGTTCTACGAGCAGTACTTC. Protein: CASSAGTSGFYEQYF.

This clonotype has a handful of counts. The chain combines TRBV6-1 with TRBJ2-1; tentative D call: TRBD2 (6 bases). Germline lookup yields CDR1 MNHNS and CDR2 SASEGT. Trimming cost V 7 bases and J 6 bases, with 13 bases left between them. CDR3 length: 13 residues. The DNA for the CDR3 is TGTGCCAGCAAAGGGACTTTAGGCAATGAGCAGTTCTTC. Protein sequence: CASKGTLGNEQFF.

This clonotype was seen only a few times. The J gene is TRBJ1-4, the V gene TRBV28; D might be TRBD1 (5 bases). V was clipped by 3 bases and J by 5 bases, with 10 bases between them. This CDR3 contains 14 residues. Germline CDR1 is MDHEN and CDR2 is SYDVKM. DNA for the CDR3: TGTGCCAGCAGTTTTGGGGCGAAAAATGAAAAACTGTTTTTT. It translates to CASSFGAKNEKLFF.

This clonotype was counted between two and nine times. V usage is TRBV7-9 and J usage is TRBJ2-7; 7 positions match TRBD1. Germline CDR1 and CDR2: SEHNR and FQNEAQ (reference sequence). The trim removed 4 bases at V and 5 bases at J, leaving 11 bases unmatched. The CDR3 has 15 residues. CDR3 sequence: CASSSLGTALNEQYF. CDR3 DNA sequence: TGTGCCAGCAGCTCTCTCGGGACAGCCTTGAACGAGCAGTACTTC.

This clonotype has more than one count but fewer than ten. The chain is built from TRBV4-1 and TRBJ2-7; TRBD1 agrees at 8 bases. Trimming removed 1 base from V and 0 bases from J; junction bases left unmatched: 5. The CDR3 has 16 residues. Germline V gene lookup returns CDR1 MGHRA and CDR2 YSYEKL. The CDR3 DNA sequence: TGCGCCAGCAGCCAAGTTTCGGGACAGGCCTCCTACGAGCAGTACTTC. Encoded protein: CASSQVSGQASYEQYF.

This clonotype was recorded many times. The CDR3 here is CASGSSYRDTQYF. CDR3 nucleotide sequence: TGTGCCAGCGGCTCATCTTATCGGGATACGCAGTATTTT. The V and J genes are TRBV28 and TRBJ2-3, with D hard to call. Trimming pared 8 bases from V and 6 bases from J, leaving 15 bases between. The germline CDR1 and CDR2 sequences are MDHEN and SYDVKM. The CDR3 sequence is 13 residues long.

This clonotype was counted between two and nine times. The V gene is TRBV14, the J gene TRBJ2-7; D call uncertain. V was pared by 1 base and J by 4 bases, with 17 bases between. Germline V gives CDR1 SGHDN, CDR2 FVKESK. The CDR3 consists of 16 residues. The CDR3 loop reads CASSQGQLGMRYEQYF. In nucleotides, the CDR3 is TGTGCCAGCAGCCAAGGCCAACTTGGAATGAGATACGAGCAGTACTTC.

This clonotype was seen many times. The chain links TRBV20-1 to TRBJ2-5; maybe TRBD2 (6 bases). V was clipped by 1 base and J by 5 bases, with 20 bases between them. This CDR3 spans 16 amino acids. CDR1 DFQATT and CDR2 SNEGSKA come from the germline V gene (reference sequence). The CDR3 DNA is TGCAGTGCTAGAGCCCGGACCGGGGGTGCTTGGGAGACCCAGTACTTC. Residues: CSARARTGGAWETQYF.

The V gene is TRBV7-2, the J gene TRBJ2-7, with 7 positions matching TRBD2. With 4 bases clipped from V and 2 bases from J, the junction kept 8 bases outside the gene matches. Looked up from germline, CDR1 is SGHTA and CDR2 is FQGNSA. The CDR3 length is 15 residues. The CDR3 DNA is TGTGCCAGCAGCTACGGACTAGAAACTACCTACGAGCAGTACTTC. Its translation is CASSYGLETTYEQYF.

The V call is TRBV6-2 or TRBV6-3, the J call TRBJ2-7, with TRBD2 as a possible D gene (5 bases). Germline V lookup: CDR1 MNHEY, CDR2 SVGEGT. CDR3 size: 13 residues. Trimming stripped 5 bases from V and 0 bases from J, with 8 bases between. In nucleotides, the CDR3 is TGTGCCAGCAGTAACGACTACTCCTACGAGCAGTACTTC. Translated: CASSNDYSYEQYF.

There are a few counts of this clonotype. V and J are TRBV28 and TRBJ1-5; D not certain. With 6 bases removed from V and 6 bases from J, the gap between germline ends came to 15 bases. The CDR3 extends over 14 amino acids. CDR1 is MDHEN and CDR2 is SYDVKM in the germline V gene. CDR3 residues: CASSDRTRGQPQHF. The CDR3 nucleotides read TGTGCCAGCAGCGATCGGACTCGGGGTCAGCCCCAGCATTTT.

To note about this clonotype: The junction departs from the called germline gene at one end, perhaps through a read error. The chain's CDR3 is CASSPTGYEHYF. Here the CDR3 DNA reads TGTGCCAGCAGTCCGACGGGGTACGAGCATTACTTC. The gene calls are TRBV27 and TRBJ2-7; perhaps TRBD2 as D (5 bases). Germline V lookup: CDR1 MNHEY, CDR2 SMNVEV (reference sequence). The CDR3 has 12 residues.

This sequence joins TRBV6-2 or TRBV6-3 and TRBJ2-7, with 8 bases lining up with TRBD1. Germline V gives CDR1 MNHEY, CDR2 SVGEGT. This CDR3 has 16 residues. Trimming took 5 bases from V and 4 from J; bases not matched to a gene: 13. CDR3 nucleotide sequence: TGTGCCAGCAGTATCGGGACAGGACCTTCCCCATACGAGCAGTACTTC. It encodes CASSIGTGPSPYEQYF.

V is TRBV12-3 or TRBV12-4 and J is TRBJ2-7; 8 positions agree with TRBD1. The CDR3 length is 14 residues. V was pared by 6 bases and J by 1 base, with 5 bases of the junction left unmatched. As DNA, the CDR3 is TGTGCCAGCAGAGGGACAGGTAATTCCTACGAGCAGTACTTC. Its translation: CASRGTGNSYEQYF.

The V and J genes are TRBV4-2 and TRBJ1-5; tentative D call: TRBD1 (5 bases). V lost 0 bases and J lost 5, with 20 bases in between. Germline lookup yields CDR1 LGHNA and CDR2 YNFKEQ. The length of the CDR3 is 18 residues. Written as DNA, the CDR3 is TGTGCCAGCAGCCAAGATTCGGGGGGGAGGGGCGTCGATCAGCCCCAGCATTTT. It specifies CASSQDSGGRGVDQPQHF.

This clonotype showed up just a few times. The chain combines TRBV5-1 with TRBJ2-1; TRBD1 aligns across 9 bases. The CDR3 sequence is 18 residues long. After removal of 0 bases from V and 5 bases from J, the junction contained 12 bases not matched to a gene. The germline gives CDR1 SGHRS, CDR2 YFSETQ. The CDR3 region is CASSLGMVYRGLHNEQFF. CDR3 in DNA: TGCGCCAGCAGCTTGGGAATGGTGTACAGGGGGCTACACAATGAGCAGTTCTTC. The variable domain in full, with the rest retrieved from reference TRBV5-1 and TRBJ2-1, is KAGVTQTPRYLIKTRGQQVTLSCSPISGHRSVSWYQQTPGQGLQFLFEYFSETQRNKGNFPGRFSGRQFSNSRSEMNVSTLELGDSALYLCASSLGMVYRGLHNEQFFGPGTRLTVL.

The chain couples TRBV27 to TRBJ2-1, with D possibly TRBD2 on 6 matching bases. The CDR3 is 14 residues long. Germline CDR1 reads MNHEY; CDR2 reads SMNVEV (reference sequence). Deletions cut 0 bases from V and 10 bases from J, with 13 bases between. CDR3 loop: CASSLSGTVGEQFF. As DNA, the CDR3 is TGTGCCAGCAGTTTATCCGGGACTGTGGGAGAGCAGTTCTTC.

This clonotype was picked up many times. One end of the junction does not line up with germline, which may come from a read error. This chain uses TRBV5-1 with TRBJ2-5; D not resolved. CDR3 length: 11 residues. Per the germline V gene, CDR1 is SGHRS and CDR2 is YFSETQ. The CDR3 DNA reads TGTGCCAGCAGCTTGTCTGGGACCCAGTACTTC. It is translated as CASSLSGTQYF.

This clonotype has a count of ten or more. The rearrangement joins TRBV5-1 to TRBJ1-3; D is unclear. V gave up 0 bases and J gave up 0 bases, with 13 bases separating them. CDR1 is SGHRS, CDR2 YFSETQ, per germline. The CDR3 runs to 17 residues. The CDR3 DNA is TGCGCCAGCAGCTTGGGGTCCGGACGGAACTCTGGAAACACCATATATTTT. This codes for CASSLGSGRNSGNTIYF.

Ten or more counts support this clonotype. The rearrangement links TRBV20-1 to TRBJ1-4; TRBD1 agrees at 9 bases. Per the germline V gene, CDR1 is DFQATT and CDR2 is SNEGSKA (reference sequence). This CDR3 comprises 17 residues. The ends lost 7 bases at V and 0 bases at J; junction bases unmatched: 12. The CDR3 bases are TGCAGTGTCCGAACCGGGACAGGGTTTGCAACTAATGAAAAACTGTTTTTT. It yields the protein CSVRTGTGFATNEKLFF.

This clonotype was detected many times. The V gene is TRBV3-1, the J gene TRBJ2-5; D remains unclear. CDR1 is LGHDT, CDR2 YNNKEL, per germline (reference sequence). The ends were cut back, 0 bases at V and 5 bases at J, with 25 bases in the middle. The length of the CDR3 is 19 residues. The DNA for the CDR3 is TGTGCCAGCAGCCAAGAAGGGCGTGTTTCGGTCCTGGATAGGGAGACCCAGTACTTC. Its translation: CASSQEGRVSVLDRETQYF.

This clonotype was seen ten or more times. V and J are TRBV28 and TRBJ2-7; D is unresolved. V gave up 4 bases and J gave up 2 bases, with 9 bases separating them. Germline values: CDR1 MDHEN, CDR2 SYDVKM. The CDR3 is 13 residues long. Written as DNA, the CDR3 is TGTGCCAGCAGTTGGCCTGCCGCCTACGAGCAGTACTTC. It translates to CASSWPAAYEQYF.

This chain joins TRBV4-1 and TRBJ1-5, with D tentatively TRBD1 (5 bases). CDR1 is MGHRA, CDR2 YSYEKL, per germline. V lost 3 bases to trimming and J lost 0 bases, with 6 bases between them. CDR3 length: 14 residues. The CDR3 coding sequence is TGCGCCAGCAGCCAGGGGGTTAGCAATCAGCCCCAGCATTTT. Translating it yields CASSQGVSNQPQHF.

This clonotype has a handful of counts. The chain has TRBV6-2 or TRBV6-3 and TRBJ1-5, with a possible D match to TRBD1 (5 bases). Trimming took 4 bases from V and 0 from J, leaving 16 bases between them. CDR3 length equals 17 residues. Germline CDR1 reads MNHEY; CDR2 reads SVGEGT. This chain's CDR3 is CASSSAADTYSNQPQHF. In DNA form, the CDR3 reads TGTGCCAGCAGTTCAGCAGCGGACACCTATAGCAATCAGCCCCAGCATTTT.

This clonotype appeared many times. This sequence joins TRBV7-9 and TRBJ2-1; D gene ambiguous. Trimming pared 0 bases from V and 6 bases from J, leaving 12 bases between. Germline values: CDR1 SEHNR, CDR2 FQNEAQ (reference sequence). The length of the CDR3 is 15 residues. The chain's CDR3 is CASSLAALVGNEQFF. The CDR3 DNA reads TGTGCCAGCAGCTTAGCGGCGCTGGTGGGCAATGAGCAGTTCTTC.

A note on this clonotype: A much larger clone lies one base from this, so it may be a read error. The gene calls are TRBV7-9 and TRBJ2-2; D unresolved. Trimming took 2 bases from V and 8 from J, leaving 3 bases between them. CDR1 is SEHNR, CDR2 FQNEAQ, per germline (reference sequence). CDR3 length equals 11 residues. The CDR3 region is CASSLKGELFF. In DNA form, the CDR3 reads TGTGCCAGCAGCTTAAAGGGGGAGCTGTTTTTT.

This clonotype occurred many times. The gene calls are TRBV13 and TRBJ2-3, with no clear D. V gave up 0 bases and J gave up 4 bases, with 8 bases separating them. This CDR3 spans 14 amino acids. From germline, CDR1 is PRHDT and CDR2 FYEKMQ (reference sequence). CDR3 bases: TGTGCCAGCAGCTTAGGTGCAGTATCAGATACGCAGTATTTT. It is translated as CASSLGAVSDTQYF.

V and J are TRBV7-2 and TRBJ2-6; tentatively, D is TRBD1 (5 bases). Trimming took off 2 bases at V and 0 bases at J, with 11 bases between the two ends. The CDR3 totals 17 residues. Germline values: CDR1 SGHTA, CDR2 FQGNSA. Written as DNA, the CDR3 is TGTGCCAGCAGCTTAAAAGGGGTCGACTCTGGGGCCAACGTCCTGACTTTC. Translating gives CASSLKGVDSGANVLTF.

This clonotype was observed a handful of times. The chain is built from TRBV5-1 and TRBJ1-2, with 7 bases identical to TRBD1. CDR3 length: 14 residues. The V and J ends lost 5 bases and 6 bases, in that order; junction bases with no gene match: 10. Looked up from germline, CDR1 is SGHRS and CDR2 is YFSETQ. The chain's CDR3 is CASRIIPQGDGYTF. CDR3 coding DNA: TGCGCCAGCAGAATAATTCCCCAGGGGGATGGCTACACCTTC.